Listed below are T cell receptor beta chains from one sample, sequenced in a study of T cell changes during pregnancy in multiple sclerosis. The repertoire was sequenced with immunoSEQ multiplex PCR; TCRdb's copy has only in-frame clones and lacks some. The table records more than 65,000 clones, roughly nine tenths of them present only once. The sample here was peripheral blood, taken in the first trimester of pregnancy. Receptors were obtained from a female donor with multiple sclerosis, enrolled in a pregnancy study. Both conserved end residues are part of each CDR3. D genes are given only for firm matches. Size values are once, few and many counts, or a class for expanded clones, and some rows have none.

J gene: TRBJ2-3
V gene: TRBV6-6
D gene: -
clone size: -
CDR3 protein: CASSPTGDTQYF
CDR3 DNA: TGTGCCAGCAGCCCAACAGGGGATACGCAGTATTTT

J gene: TRBJ2-5
V gene: TRBV4-3
D gene: -
clone size: -
CDR3 protein: CASSRRWGAYQETQYF
CDR3 DNA: TGCGCCAGCAGCAGGAGGTGGGGAGCCTACCAAGAGACCCAGTACTTC

J gene: TRBJ2-3
V gene: TRBV11-2
D gene: TRBD2
clone size: -
CDR3 protein: CASSLQAGAGTDTQYF
CDR3 DNA: TGTGCCAGCAGCTTACAAGCGGGAGCTGGCACAGATACGCAGTATTTT

J gene: TRBJ1-6
V gene: TRBV11-2
D gene: TRBD1
clone size: once
CDR3 protein: CASSPWDSNNSPLHF
CDR3 DNA: TGTGCCAGCAGCCCGTGGGACAGCAATAATTCACCCCTCCACTTT

J gene: TRBJ2-7
V gene: TRBV29-1
D gene: -
clone size: -
CDR3 protein: CSVSQGSYEQYF
CDR3 DNA: TGCAGCGTTAGTCAGGGATCCTACGAGCAGTACTTC

J gene: TRBJ2-3
V gene: TRBV2
D gene: -
clone size: -
CDR3 protein: CASSETGTLPDTQYF
CDR3 DNA: TGTGCCAGCAGTGAAACAGGGACCCTACCAGATACGCAGTATTTT

J gene: TRBJ2-7
V gene: TRBV5-1
D gene: TRBD2
clone size: -
CDR3 protein: CASSLAPIDRTGLLRIYEQYF
CDR3 DNA: TGCGCCAGCAGCTTGGCCCCTATCGACAGAACGGGACTACTAAGGATCTACGAGCAGTACTTC

J gene: TRBJ2-5
V gene: TRBV7-2
D gene: -
clone size: -
CDR3 protein: CASSLLIQETQYF
CDR3 DNA: TGTGCCAGCAGCTTACTAATCCAAGAGACCCAGTACTTC

J gene: TRBJ2-5
V gene: TRBV9
D gene: -
clone size: -
CDR3 protein: CASSVATHPQETQYF
CDR3 DNA: TGTGCCAGCAGCGTAGCTACGCATCCTCAAGAGACCCAGTACTTC

J gene: TRBJ2-5
V gene: TRBV7-9
D gene: -
clone size: -
CDR3 protein: CASSPGIQTQYF
CDR3 DNA: TGTGCCAGCAGCCCCGGGATCCAGACCCAGTACTTC

J gene: TRBJ2-1
V gene: TRBV29-1
D gene: -
clone size: -
CDR3 protein: CSYTSRGASNYNEQFF
CDR3 DNA: TGCAGCTACACATCCCGGGGGGCCTCGAACTACAATGAGCAGTTCTTC

J gene: TRBJ2-5
V gene: TRBV27
D gene: TRBD1
clone size: -
CDR3 protein: CASSRTGVGIEETQYF
CDR3 DNA: TGTGCCAGCAGTCGGACAGGGGTCGGTATCGAGGAGACCCAGTACTTC

J gene: TRBJ1-1
V gene: TRBV5-1
D gene: TRBD1
clone size: -
CDR3 protein: CASSNGTGNTEAFF
CDR3 DNA: TGCGCCAGCAGCAACGGGACAGGGAACACTGAAGCTTTCTTT

J gene: TRBJ1-2
V gene: TRBV19
D gene: TRBD1
clone size: -
CDR3 protein: CASRYRGLYGYTF
CDR3 DNA: TGTGCCAGTAGGTACAGGGGCCTCTATGGCTACACCTTC

J gene: TRBJ1-1
V gene: TRBV30
D gene: -
clone size: -
CDR3 protein: CAWSVRRGANTEAFF
CDR3 DNA: TGTGCCTGGAGTGTACGGAGGGGCGCGAACACTGAAGCTTTCTTT

J gene: TRBJ2-7
V gene: TRBV7-2
D gene: TRBD1
clone size: -
CDR3 protein: CASGLSTGLGEQYF
CDR3 DNA: TGTGCCAGCGGACTGTCGACAGGGCTCGGCGAGCAGTACTTC

J gene: TRBJ2-3
V gene: TRBV25-1
D gene: -
clone size: -
CDR3 protein: CASSRQAGTDTQYF
CDR3 DNA: TGTGCCAGCAGTCGACAGGCCGGCACAGATACGCAGTATTTT

J gene: TRBJ2-3
V gene: TRBV12-5
D gene: TRBD1
clone size: -
CDR3 protein: CASGLGTGSTDTQYF
CDR3 DNA: TGTGCTAGTGGTCTAGGGACAGGGTCAACAGATACGCAGTATTTT

J gene: TRBJ2-3
V gene: TRBV9
D gene: TRBD1
clone size: -
CDR3 protein: CASSAGQGAPDTQYF
CDR3 DNA: TGTGCCAGCAGCGCTGGACAGGGGGCCCCAGATACGCAGTATTTT

J gene: TRBJ2-6
V gene: TRBV19
D gene: -
clone size: -
CDR3 protein: CASREYVRANVLTF
CDR3 DNA: TGTGCCAGTAGGGAGTACGTCCGGGCCAACGTCCTGACTTTC

J gene: TRBJ1-5
V gene: TRBV9
D gene: -
clone size: -
CDR3 protein: CASSAGPSGNQPQHF
CDR3 DNA: TGTGCCAGCAGTGCAGGCCCGTCGGGCAATCAGCCCCAGCATTTT

J gene: TRBJ2-1
V gene: TRBV5-1
D gene: -
clone size: -
CDR3 protein: CASSYLALDEQFF
CDR3 DNA: TGCGCCAGCAGCTACCTAGCTTTGGATGAGCAGTTCTTC

J gene: TRBJ2-1
V gene: TRBV9
D gene: -
clone size: -
CDR3 protein: CASSGGESYNEQFF
CDR3 DNA: TGTGCCAGCAGTGGAGGGGAGTCCTACAATGAGCAGTTCTTC

J gene: TRBJ1-6
V gene: TRBV5-1
D gene: TRBD1
clone size: -
CDR3 protein: CASSIGQGGSPLHF
CDR3 DNA: TGCGCCAGCAGCATAGGACAGGGCGGATCACCCCTCCACTTT

J gene: TRBJ2-6
V gene: TRBV6-5
D gene: -
clone size: -
CDR3 protein: CASSYTDAGANVLTF
CDR3 DNA: TGTGCCAGCAGTTACACAGATGCTGGGGCCAACGTCCTGACTTTC

J gene: TRBJ1-2
V gene: TRBV29-1
D gene: -
clone size: -
CDR3 protein: CSVDRDSTGVGYTF
CDR3 DNA: TGCAGCGTTGACCGAGACAGTACAGGAGTTGGCTACACCTTC

J gene: TRBJ1-3
V gene: TRBV11-2
D gene: -
clone size: -
CDR3 protein: CASSLGASGNTIYF
CDR3 DNA: TGTGCCAGCAGCTTAGGCGCTTCGGGAAACACCATATATTTT

J gene: TRBJ1-6
V gene: TRBV5-1
D gene: TRBD1
clone size: -
CDR3 protein: CASSLAGTGRSPLHF
CDR3 DNA: TGCGCCAGCAGCTTGGCGGGGACAGGGAGGTCACCCCTCCACTTT

J gene: TRBJ1-2
V gene: TRBV21-1
D gene: -
clone size: -
CDR3 protein: CASSLDRDYGYTF
CDR3 DNA: TGTGCCAGCAGCCTGGACAGGGATTATGGCTACACCTTC

J gene: TRBJ2-1
V gene: TRBV7-9
D gene: -
clone size: -
CDR3 protein: CASSPRLEVQFF
CDR3 DNA: TGTGCCAGCAGCCCCAGACTAGAGGTGCAGTTCTTC

J gene: TRBJ1-3
V gene: TRBV4-1
D gene: TRBD1
clone size: -
CDR3 protein: CASSQDILQGKNTIYF
CDR3 DNA: TGCGCCAGCAGCCAAGATATATTACAGGGGAAGAACACCATATATTTT

J gene: TRBJ2-5
V gene: TRBV6-5
D gene: -
clone size: once
CDR3 protein: CASSYDIVRETQYF
CDR3 DNA: TGTGCCAGCAGTTACGATATAGTGCGAGAGACCCAGTACTTC

J gene: TRBJ1-2
V gene: TRBV6-5
D gene: -
clone size: -
CDR3 protein: CASTLRGGQFYGYTF
CDR3 DNA: TGTGCCAGCACCCTTAGGGGTGGACAGTTCTATGGCTACACCTTC

J gene: TRBJ1-2
V gene: TRBV6-5
D gene: -
clone size: -
CDR3 protein: CASSYSAGQNYGYTF
CDR3 DNA: TGTGCCAGCAGTTACTCGGCAGGGCAGAACTATGGCTACACCTTC

J gene: TRBJ1-3
V gene: TRBV4-2
D gene: -
clone size: -
CDR3 protein: CASSQAGAGNTIYF
CDR3 DNA: TGTGCCAGCAGCCAGGCGGGAGCTGGAAACACCATATATTTT

J gene: TRBJ1-2
V gene: TRBV27
D gene: -
clone size: -
CDR3 protein: CASSSLGQRAYGYTF
CDR3 DNA: TGTGCCAGCAGTTCGCTCGGACAGCGAGCCTATGGCTACACCTTC

J gene: TRBJ1-2
V gene: TRBV28
D gene: -
clone size: -
CDR3 protein: CASSGGTGEF
CDR3 DNA: TGTGCCAGCAGTGGGGGGACGGGAGAATTC

J gene: TRBJ2-7
V gene: TRBV10-3
D gene: -
clone size: few
CDR3 protein: CAISDTTGISYEQYF
CDR3 DNA: TGTGCCATCAGTGACACCACAGGGATTAGCTACGAGCAGTACTTC

J gene: TRBJ1-1
V gene: TRBV4-3
D gene: -
clone size: -
CDR3 protein: CASSQDTDTEAFF
CDR3 DNA: TGCGCCAGCAGCCAAGATACAGATACTGAAGCTTTCTTT

J gene: TRBJ2-7
V gene: TRBV7-9
D gene: -
clone size: -
CDR3 protein: CASSLDPRSSYEQYF
CDR3 DNA: TGTGCCAGCAGCTTAGACCCTAGGAGCTCCTACGAGCAGTACTTC

J gene: TRBJ1-6
V gene: TRBV2
D gene: -
clone size: few
CDR3 protein: CASRTQGPNSPLHF
CDR3 DNA: TGTGCCAGCAGGACACAGGGACCCAATTCACCCCTCCACTTT

J gene: TRBJ2-1
V gene: TRBV7-2
D gene: TRBD2
clone size: -
CDR3 protein: CASSLRGAGGRYEQFF
CDR3 DNA: TGTGCCAGCAGTTTGAGAGGAGCGGGGGGGCGATATGAGCAGTTCTTC

J gene: TRBJ1-2
V gene: TRBV7-8
D gene: TRBD1
clone size: -
CDR3 protein: CASSPGPPGGANYGYTF
CDR3 DNA: TGTGCCAGCAGCCCAGGACCCCCAGGGGGAGCTAACTATGGCTACACCTTC